This T cell receptor beta chain was documented in a study of control samples from healthy donors and cancer patients. The table came from immunoSEQ multiplex PCR; TCRdb's copy has only in-frame clones and leaves some out. The profile shows nearly 55,000 clones, around 95% of them singletons. Germline CDR1 PRHDT, CDR2 FYEKMQ (reference sequence). V was cut by 5 bases and J by 0 bases, with 16 bases left in between. The CDR3 sequence is 17 residues long. This TCR was recovered from a woman in her twenties or thirties in good health. The sample comprised blood. This chain uses TRBV13 with TRBJ2-2, with D possibly matching TRBD2 (5 bases). The CDR3 coding sequence is TGTGCCAGCAGCCCACGGGGTCTAGCAGCGAACACCGGGGAGCTGTTTTTT. Translated, it gives CASSPRGLAANTGELFF.